This T cell receptor (beta chain) was found in a study of shared clonotypes between healthy human individuals. Findings of the study overall: Blood was the sole source, and tissue repertoires probably differ. What naive subsets generally showed was a larger estimated richness than memory subsets showed.

As to this clone: Its antigen is not identified.

Assay execution took place at the deep level. Clones were read by immunoSEQ multiplex PCR, and TCRdb kept only the in-frame ones, dropping some. The sample lists about 820,000 clones; nearly 95% were seen once. The CDR3 sequence is 12 residues long. V lost 3 bases, J lost 2 bases, and 7 bases lay in between. Looked up from germline, CDR1 is SQVTM and CDR2 is ANQGSEA. Naive CD8 populations comprised CD45RO-negative cells positively selected for CCR7, excluding terminally differentiated effector memory CD45RA+ cells. The donor cohort consisted entirely of Caucasian adults residing in Nashville, Tennessee.

This TCR was sampled from a man aged 25 to 40 in good health. Material: naive CD8+ T cells sorted from blood. The genes are TRBV29-1 and TRBJ1-1; TRBD1 is a possible D gene (5 bases). The CDR3 reads CSVDDSNTEAFF. In DNA, the CDR3 is TGCAGCGTTGATGACAGTAACACTGAAGCTTTCTTT.